These 28 T cell receptor beta chains came from one sample sequenced in a study of CD8+CD57+ T cells in acquired aplastic anemia. Individuals selected for sequencing had exhibited CD8+CD57+ cell expansion on flow cytometry. The TCR beta profiling, which covered VDJ combination and CDR3 sequence, was carried out using genomic DNA as the template. TCRdb fed the reads into MiXCR, producing one record per CDR3 protein. Of about 58,000 distinct CDR3 sequences detected, roughly three fifths appear once; the ten largest clones hold around 17%. Material for sequencing was sorted CD4+, CD8+, or CD8+CD57+ T cells (not recorded which) from PBMCs. The receptors shown here come from a human donor with aplastic anemia.

This chain connects TRBV4-2 to TRBJ2-1; 12 bases match TRBD2. J gave up 9 bases and V 1 base, and 13 bases lay outside the gene matches. This CDR3 spans 18 amino acids. CDR1 is LGHNA, CDR2 YNFKEQ, per germline. CDR3 sequence reads: CASSQVPGASGGAFEQFF. The CDR3 region has the DNA TGTGCCAGCAGCCAAGTCCCTGGGGCTAGCGGGGGGGCGTTTGAGCAGTTCTTC.

As regards this clonotype: One end of the junction does not line up with germline, which may come from a read error. This chain links TRBV11-1 with TRBJ1-1; no firm D call. The CDR3 is 16 residues long. Germline values: CDR1 SGHAT, CDR2 FQDESV (reference sequence). The CDR3 DNA is TGTGCCAGCCGCTTAGCGGAGTACTCCCTCGACACTGAAGCTTTCTTT. Translated: CASRLAEYSLDTEAFF. Full variable domain (outside the CDR3, taken from reference TRBV11-1 and TRBJ1-1): EAEVAQSPRYKITEKSQAVAFWCDPISGHATLYWYRQILGQGPELLVQFQDESVVDDSQLPKDRFSAERLKGVDSTLKIQPAELGDSAMYLCASRLAEYSLDTEAFFGQGTRLTVV.

This clonotype was seen a few times. The chain couples TRBV7-8 to TRBJ2-5; no clear D. The ends were cut back, 8 bases at V and 0 bases at J, with 7 bases in the middle. CDR1 is SGHVS, CDR2 FQNEAQ, per germline. The CDR3 sequence is 12 residues long. CDR3: CASRPNQETQYF. CDR3 nucleotides: TGTGCCAGCCGGCCAAACCAAGAGACCCAGTACTTC.

This clonotype was seen repeatedly, ten times or more. J is TRBJ2-7 and V is TRBV28, with D unresolved. This CDR3 is built from 12 residues. Deletions cut 2 bases from V and 4 bases from J, with 6 bases between. CDR1 is MDHEN and CDR2 is SYDVKM in the germline V gene. The CDR3 DNA reads as TGTGCCAGCAGTTTAGCAGGATACGAGCAGTACTTC. This translates into CASSLAGYEQYF.

The V call is TRBV29-1, the J call TRBJ1-1; no clear D. Per the germline V gene, CDR1 is SQVTM and CDR2 is ANQGSEA. V shed 7 bases and J shed 6 bases, with 12 bases lying between them. CDR3 length equals 11 residues. The CDR3 reads CSGWTGAEAFF. The CDR3 DNA is TGCAGCGGCTGGACCGGGGCTGAAGCTTTCTTT.

This clonotype is categorized as medium-sized. The chain employs TRBV15 and TRBJ1-6; D is unresolved. The CDR3 runs 15 residues. Trimming cost V 0 bases and J 9 bases, with 12 bases left between them. Germline-derived CDR1 and CDR2 are LNHNV and YYDKDF (reference sequence). CDR3 coding DNA: TGTGCCACCAGCAGAGATACTGGGTTGACTTCACCCCTCCACTTT. Translation: CATSRDTGLTSPLHF.

The chain is built from TRBV5-5 and TRBJ1-5, with a tentative D call TRBD1 (6 bases). Trimming took off 4 bases at V and 0 bases at J, with 14 bases between the two ends. The germline gives CDR1 SGHKS, CDR2 YYEKEE (reference sequence). The CDR3 is made up of 16 amino acids. The DNA of the CDR3 is TGTGCCAGCAGCGACGGACAGATTTATAGCAATCAGCCCCAGCATTTT. Translating it yields CASSDGQIYSNQPQHF.

A remark on this clonotype: A much larger clonotype is one base distant, so this may be a read error. This chain links TRBV6-2 or TRBV6-3 with TRBJ2-7; no definite D call. The V and J ends lost 8 bases and 1 base respectively, with 12 bases between them. The CDR3 spans 13 residues. Germline V gene sequence: CDR1 MNHEY, CDR2 SVGEGT. DNA for the CDR3: TGTGCCAGCGGTTTATCGTGGTCCTACGAGCAGTACTTC. The encoded protein is CASGLSWSYEQYF.

In the case of this clonotype: Relative to the germline gene, one junction end is altered; a read error may explain this. This rearrangement joins TRBV2 to TRBJ1-2; no clear D. The CDR3 runs to 16 residues. Germline V gene data show CDR1 as SNHLY and CDR2 as FYNNEI. CDR3 residues: CAISESQKQFNYGYTF. In DNA, the CDR3 is TGTGCCATCAGTGAGTCGCAGAAACAATTTAACTATGGCTACACCTTC.

This clonotype came up many times. The CDR3 coding sequence is TGCGCCAGCAGCCCCCAGTTTGCGGCTAACTATGGCTACACCTTC. Its translation is CASSPQFAANYGYTF. The rearrangement joins TRBV5-1 to TRBJ1-2; D is undetermined. The CDR3 sequence is 15 residues long. CDR1 and CDR2 from the germline V gene are SGHRS and YFSETQ. V shed 4 bases and J shed 0 bases, with 13 bases lying between them.

The V call is TRBV7-2, the J call TRBJ1-4; D gene ambiguous. The CDR3 sequence is 12 residues long. CDR1 is SGHTA and CDR2 is FQGNSA in the germline V gene. The V end lost 3 bases, the J end lost 8 bases, and 7 bases lay between the germline ends. CDR3 nucleotide sequence: TGTGCCAGCAGCTTGGTGTACGAAAAACTGTTTTTT. Protein product: CASSLVYEKLFF.

J is TRBJ2-7 and V is TRBV20-1, with 8 bases fitting TRBD1. This CDR3 has 16 residues. In germline, CDR1 is DFQATT, CDR2 SNEGSKA (reference sequence). The V and J ends lost 1 base and 3 bases, in that order; junction bases with no gene match: 11. CDR3 sequence reads: CSARGQLGTGFYEQYF. The CDR3 coding sequence is TGCAGTGCTAGAGGCCAACTCGGGACAGGCTTCTACGAGCAGTACTTC.

The sample holds many counts of this clonotype. The chain links TRBV27 to TRBJ2-1; 9 nucleotides agree with TRBD2. Germline assignment: CDR1 MNHEY and CDR2 SMNVEV (reference sequence). Germline trimming cut 6 bases from V and 4 bases from J; bases unmatched to any gene: 7. The CDR3 is 15 residues long. As DNA, the CDR3 is TGTGCCAGCAGGGTAGGACTAGCGTTATACAATGAGCAGTTCTTC. The encoded protein is CASRVGLALYNEQFF.

The CDR3 DNA sequence: TGCGCCAGCAGTGGGGCAAACACTGAAGCTTTCTTT. Its protein product is CASSGANTEAFF. The chain combines TRBV10-1 with TRBJ1-1; D gene unclear. The V end lost 4 bases, the J end lost 2 bases, and 5 bases lay between the germline ends. There are 12 residues in the CDR3. The V gene's germline CDR1 is WNHNN and CDR2 SYGVQD (reference sequence).

A word on this clonotype: This may be a read error, as it is one base from a much larger clone. The chain uses TRBV11-2 and TRBJ1-4, with 12 bases aligning to TRBD1. From germline, CDR1 is SGHAT and CDR2 FQNNGV. The length of the CDR3 is 16 residues. This chain's CDR3 is CVSSFRDRGHDEKLFF. The CDR3 nucleotides read TGTGTCAGCAGCTTCCGGGACAGGGGGCATGATGAAAAACTGTTTTTT. Full variable domain (outside the CDR3, taken from reference TRBV11-2 and TRBJ1-4): EAGVAQSPRYKIIEKRQSVAFWCNPISGHATLYWYQQILGQGPKLLIQFQNNGVVDDSQLPKDRFSAERLKGVDSTLKIQPAKLEDSAVYLCVSSFRDRGHDEKLFFGSGTQLSVL.

This clonotype showed up many times. The rearrangement links TRBV14 to TRBJ1-1, with 9 bases lining up with TRBD1. There are 15 residues in the CDR3. The V segment lost 5 bases and the J segment 4 bases; nucleotides outside the gene matches: 8. Germline-derived CDR1 and CDR2 are SGHDN and FVKESK. CDR3 DNA: TGTGCCAGCAGCTTAACAGGGGGCTTGGGCACTGAAGCTTTCTTT. As protein: CASSLTGGLGTEAFF.

The gene calls are TRBV5-1 and TRBJ1-2; TRBD1 is a possible D gene (6 bases). CDR1 SGHRS and CDR2 YFSETQ come from the germline V gene. Trimming left V 4 bases short and J 10 bases short, with 17 bases between. The CDR3 is 13 residues long. The DNA of the CDR3 is TGCGCCAGCAGCCCCCATGGGGGGCGCACCTACACCTTC. Translated, it gives CASSPHGGRTYTF.

The chain recombines TRBV2 with TRBJ1-1; D is unclear. This CDR3 region has 13 residues. Trimming shortened V by 4 bases and J by 0 bases, and 6 bases separated the two germline ends. CDR1 is SNHLY, CDR2 FYNNEI, per germline. This chain's CDR3 is CASSGEMNTEAFF. In DNA, the CDR3 is TGTGCCAGCAGTGGCGAGATGAACACTGAAGCTTTCTTT. Full variable domain (outside the CDR3, taken from reference TRBV2 and TRBJ1-1): EPEVTQTPSHQVTQMGQEVILRCVPISNHLYFYWYRQILGQKVEFLVSFYNNEISEKSEIFDDQFSVERPDGSNFTLKIRSTKLEDSAMYFCASSGEMNTEAFFGQGTRLTVV.

This clonotype was found many times. J is TRBJ1-2 and V is TRBV5-4; D unclear. CDR3 length: 14 residues. Germline-derived CDR1 and CDR2 are SGHNT and YYREEE (reference sequence). V lost 4 bases and J 0 bases, leaving 10 bases between the germline ends. In DNA form, the CDR3 reads TGTGCCAGCAGCCTATCGACGGCTAACTATGGCTACACCTTC. This gives the protein CASSLSTANYGYTF.

The genes are TRBV2 and TRBJ2-5; possible D gene TRBD2, 6 bases. The V gene lost 8 bases and the J gene lost 5 bases, with 18 bases spanning the gap. Germline values: CDR1 SNHLY, CDR2 FYNNEI. CDR3 length: 14 residues. CDR3 sequence (DNA): TGTGCCAGCGGACCCGGGACTCGGGCGGAGACCCAGTACTTC. Protein sequence: CASGPGTRAETQYF.

V and J are TRBV24-1 and TRBJ1-2; D might be TRBD1 (5 bases). Between the trimmed V and J ends, which lost 0 bases and 12 bases, there was a span of 13 bases. The CDR3 has 13 residues. Germline V gives CDR1 KGHDR, CDR2 SFDVKD. The CDR3 coding sequence is TGTGCCACCAGTGATTTGAAAAGCTCGGGGCACACCTTC. Amino acids: CATSDLKSSGHTF.

Points on this clonotype: At one boundary the junction diverges from the germline segment, which might be a read error. The V gene is TRBV12-3 or TRBV12-4, the J gene TRBJ2-1; D possibly corresponds to TRBD1 (6 bases). There are 13 residues in the CDR3. CDR3 residues: CASSLGTFNEQFF. CDR3 DNA: TGTGCCAGCAGCTTAGGGACATTCAATGAGCAGTTCTTC.

The V and J genes are TRBV13 and TRBJ2-1; 8 positions agree with TRBD2. This CDR3 comprises 15 residues. Trimming removed 6 bases from V and 5 bases from J; junction bases left unmatched: 9. Per germline, CDR1 PRHDT and CDR2 FYEKMQ (reference sequence). The CDR3 DNA is TGTGCCAGCAGTTTGGGCGGGGGGCGCAACAATGAGCAGTTCTTC. It translates to CASSLGGGRNNEQFF.

This clonotype came up a few times. The chain is built from TRBV27 and TRBJ1-1; D ambiguous. Germline CDR1 is MNHEY and CDR2 is SMNVEV (reference sequence). V gave up 0 bases and J gave up 0 bases, with 8 bases separating them. The CDR3 is 15 amino acids. CDR3 DNA: TGTGCCAGCAGTTTATCAAAGAACCTGAACACTGAAGCTTTCTTT. This codes for CASSLSKNLNTEAFF.

The sample holds many counts of this clonotype. This chain connects TRBV13 to TRBJ2-7; D may be TRBD1 (5 bases). The V end lost 5 bases, the J end lost 7 bases, and 18 bases lay between the germline ends. Germline V lookup: CDR1 PRHDT, CDR2 FYEKMQ (reference sequence). CDR3 length: 14 amino acids. The CDR3 DNA follows: TGTGCCAGCAGCGAAAGGGGTAGCCCAGGGGAGCAGTACTTC. Translation gives CASSERGSPGEQYF.

The V call is TRBV4-1, the J call TRBJ1-3; 8 positions agree with TRBD1. The germline V gene encodes CDR1 MGHRA and CDR2 YSYEKL. The CDR3 is 16 amino acids. V dropped 2 bases and J dropped 3; count of bases not matched to a gene: 6. This CDR3 reads CASSQYAGGGGNTIYF. CDR3 in DNA: TGCGCCAGCAGCCAATATGCAGGGGGCGGTGGAAACACCATATATTTT.

V usage is TRBV29-1 and J usage is TRBJ2-6; 8 positions match TRBD2. J was trimmed by 0 bases and V by 4 bases; bases with no gene match: 2. CDR3 length: 15 amino acids. Per the germline V gene, CDR1 is SQVTM and CDR2 is ANQGSEA. CDR3 residues: CSVGRGASGANVLTF. The CDR3 bases are TGCAGCGTTGGGCGGGGGGCCTCTGGGGCCAACGTCCTGACTTTC.

Sample share makes this clonotype medium-sized. This chain joins TRBV15 and TRBJ1-1; the match to TRBD1 covers 8 bases. The CDR3 extends over 16 amino acids. J was trimmed by 3 bases and V by 3 bases; bases with no gene match: 9. Germline CDR1 LNHNV, CDR2 YYDKDF (reference sequence). This CDR3 is CATSSTFGQGDTEAFF. Written as DNA, the CDR3 is TGTGCCACCAGCAGCACCTTTGGACAGGGTGACACTGAAGCTTTCTTT.